This T cell receptor beta chain was sequenced in a study of blood T cell repertoires in COVID-19. Germline CDR1 WNHNN, CDR2 SYGVQD (reference sequence). The length of the CDR3 is 12 residues. The ends lost 7 bases at V and 8 bases at J; junction bases unmatched: 1. TCRdb keeps only in-frame clones here, not all; method: immunoSEQ multiplex PCR. Of 30,000 to 45,000 clones listed, 88% are singletons. J is TRBJ1-6 and V is TRBV10-1; 8 bases fit TRBD1. This receptor was taken from a man in his 70s with active COVID-19. The specimen was peripheral blood. CDR3 nucleotide sequence: TGCGCCAGCAAGGACAGGGATTCACCCCTCCACTTT. Protein sequence: CASKDRDSPLHF.